This T cell receptor (beta chain) stems from a study of identical twins. This clonotype was counted a few times. Addition of a universal primer site occurred through template switching, and cDNA carried unique molecular identifiers. TCRdb re-analysed the 5' RACE reads in MiXCR, keeping a single row per CDR3 protein. In the table there are 540,000 or so distinct CDR3 sequences, approximately 20% of which are singletons. The CDR3 runs to 19 residues. Looked up from germline, CDR1 is SGHRS and CDR2 is YFSETQ. The V gene lost 4 bases and the J gene lost 1 base, with 26 bases spanning the gap. This sample was also put to use in a study of yellow fever vaccine responses in identical twins.

The chain employs TRBV5-1 and TRBJ2-5; no firm D call. Sequences were obtained from CD4+ T cells sorted from blood. The TCR originated in a woman younger than 35 in good health. The CDR3, as DNA: TGCGCCAGCAGCAAGAAAGAAAAAACCTTCGGGTCCGTCCAAGAGACCCAGTACTTC. Its protein product is CASSKKEKTFGSVQETQYF.